This entry lists 5 T cell receptor beta chains sequenced from one sample in a study of T-cell reconstitution after alpha-beta-depleted transplantation in children. Researchers prepared the TCRbeta library using unique molecular identifiers, the study reports. MiXCR, run by TCRdb on the PCR reads, gives a single entry per CDR3 protein. This repertoire shows 150,000 to 200,000 distinct CDR3 sequences, about 6.8% found once; its top ten account for approximately 2.9%. The sample here was PBMCs from the stem cell graft donor, taken from the stem cell graft. The receptors were gathered from a human donor who donated a stem cell graft to a child with Wiskott-Aldrich syndrome.

This chain links TRBV27 with TRBJ2-1, with TRBD2 identical over 11 bases. CDR1 is MNHEY, CDR2 SMNVEV, per germline (reference sequence). The V and J ends lost 10 bases and 0 bases, in that order; junction bases with no gene match: 23. The CDR3 is 21 amino acids. In DNA, the CDR3 is TGTGCCACCATTTATCCCACTCCCGGGACTAGCGGAACCAGCTCCTACAATGAGCAGTTCTTC. It is translated as CATIYPTPGTSGTSSYNEQFF.

This clonotype was detected many times. The chain has TRBV12-3 or TRBV12-4 and TRBJ2-7; 7 bases map to TRBD1. CDR3 length: 18 residues. The junction had 19 bases not matched to a gene; V was cut back by 6 bases and J by 2 bases. The CDR3 loop is CASSYTELGQSYPYEQYF. The CDR3 coding sequence is TGTGCCAGCAGCTATACCGAGCTGGGACAGTCCTACCCCTACGAGCAGTACTTC.

V and J are TRBV6-1 and TRBJ1-2; D gene uncertain. Germline CDR1 is MNHNS and CDR2 is SASEGT. The ends were cut back, 3 bases at V and 4 bases at J, with 12 bases in the middle. The CDR3 sequence is 14 residues long. The CDR3 coding sequence is TGTGCCAGCAGTGATGCCCGCGGGATCTATGGCTACACCTTC. Translated: CASSDARGIYGYTF.

At least ten counts were recorded for this clonotype. CDR3 protein: CASSSSTGFTEAFF. The CDR3, as DNA: TGCGCCAGCAGCTCATCCACAGGGTTCACTGAAGCTTTCTTT. The chain carries TRBV5-1 and TRBJ1-1; D perhaps matches TRBD1 (6 bases). Deletions cut 3 bases from V and 4 bases from J, with 13 bases between. The CDR3 has 14 amino acids. Germline values: CDR1 SGHRS, CDR2 YFSETQ.

In its sample, this clonotype was seen many times. The V and J genes are TRBV18 and TRBJ2-6; D uncertain. Trimming removed 2 bases from V and 0 bases from J, with 5 bases in between. This CDR3 has 15 amino acids. Germline V gene sequence: CDR1 KGHSH, CDR2 LQKENI. The CDR3 bases are TGTGCCAGCTCACCAACCAGCTCTGGGGCCAACGTCCTGACTTTC. Translated: CASSPTSSGANVLTF.